This TCR beta chain was obtained from a study of monozygotic twins with inflammatory bowel disease. Germline V gene sequence: CDR1 SEHNR, CDR2 FQNEAQ (reference sequence). The CDR3 has 13 residues. Of note for this clonotype: Its antigen remains unknown.

Overall study findings and caveats: No separation of different T cell subtypes was possible. TCRbeta inverse Simpson diversity was decreased in IBD patients versus healthy co-twins. A single strong IBD-associated signal or clonotype was not supported by the findings.

Template switching was used to attach UMIs, which incorporated a 6-nucleotide sample barcode. TCRdb re-called the 5' RACE reads and shows each CDR3 protein once, DNA omitted. The sample totals about 300,000 distinct CDR3 sequences; its top ten clones hold approximately 5.4%. Specimen: blood. The chain carries TRBV7-9 and TRBJ1-3. The receptor was isolated from a human donor with ulcerative colitis or Crohn's disease, or a healthy co-twin of an affected twin (not recorded which). CDR3 sequence: CASSFGVGNTIYF.